These T cell receptor beta chains were read from a single sample in a study of blood T cell repertoires in COVID-19. TCRdb's table, derived via immunoSEQ multiplex PCR, lists solely in-frame clones and lacks some. The sample carries nearly 110,000 clones, 80% recorded once. The sequencing sample was made of peripheral blood. The source is a man between 70 and 80 years old with acute or convalescent COVID-19. The CDR3 runs from the conserved cysteine through the conserved F or W. The D gene is left open where the match is weak. Clone sizes are given selectively: once, few, many, or a class where the clone is expanded.

j_call,clone_size,v_call,d_call,cdr3_nt,cdr3_aa
TRBJ2-1,-,TRBV6-1,-,TGTGCCAGCAGTGAAGGTGGGGGGGCGAGCAATGAGCAGTTCTTC,CASSEGGGASNEQFF
TRBJ2-1,-,TRBV5-8,TRBD2,TGTGCCAGCAAAATTAGCGGGGGGGAGCAGTTCTTC,CASKISGGEQFF
TRBJ2-1,-,TRBV3-1/TRBV3-2,TRBD2,TGTGCCAGCAGCCAGGAGGAGCGGGGTCCTTCCGATGAGCAGTTCTTC,CASSQEERGPSDEQFF
TRBJ2-5,-,TRBV7-7,TRBD2,TGTGCTAGCAGCTTGGGGACTAGCGGGGCGATGAAGACCCAGTACTTC,CASSLGTSGAMKTQYF
TRBJ2-2,-,TRBV9,TRBD2,TGTGCCAGCAACTCGGGACTAGCGGGGGGCATACTACACCTAGGGGAGCTGTTTTTT,CASNSGLAGGILHLGELFF
TRBJ1-2,-,TRBV27,-,TGTGCCAGCAGTGGAAACCGGGACTTCCCCGGGTATGGCTACACCTTC,CASSGNRDFPGYGYTF
TRBJ1-4,-,TRBV5-6,-,TGTGCCAGCAGCTTGGAGCAGGTTTCGTCTAATGAAAAACTGTTTTTT,CASSLEQVSSNEKLFF
TRBJ1-1,-,TRBV10-3,-,TGTGCCATCAGTAGCGTCGGCACAGGTAACACTGAAGCTTTCTTT,CAISSVGTGNTEAFF
TRBJ2-5,-,TRBV6-5,TRBD2,TGTGCCAGCCTGGGAGCGGGGGCCGCTCAAGAGACCCAGTACTTC,CASLGAGAAQETQYF
TRBJ1-3,-,TRBV4-3,TRBD1,TGCGCCAGCAGCCAAGGGACAGGGAGCCTGGGATATGGAAACACCATATATTTT,CASSQGTGSLGYGNTIYF
TRBJ2-3,-,TRBV5-6,-,TGTGCCAGCAGCCTAAGACAGGACTTCACAGATACGCAGTATTTT,CASSLRQDFTDTQYF
TRBJ2-7,-,TRBV3-1/TRBV3-2,-,TGTGCCAGCAGCCAACGAGGCGAGCAGTACTTC,CASSQRGEQYF
TRBJ2-7,-,TRBV4-3,TRBD1,TGCGCCAGCAGCCAAGACGGACAGGGCTACGAGCAGTACTTC,CASSQDGQGYEQYF
TRBJ2-3,few,TRBV27,-,TGTGCCAGCACCCCCTTTGGGGCTCCCGATACGCAGTATTTT,CASTPFGAPDTQYF
TRBJ1-6,-,TRBV7-9,TRBD1,TGTGCCAGCAGCTCAGGGACAGCTCATTCACCCCTCCACTTT,CASSSGTAHSPLHF
TRBJ1-3,-,TRBV10-3,-,TGTGCCATCAGTGAGTCGCCTGTCAGATCCTTTGGCTCTGGAAACACCATATATTTT,CAISESPVRSFGSGNTIYF
TRBJ2-5,-,TRBV9,TRBD2,TGTGCCAGCAGCTCACTAGCGGGGGGCCAAGAGACCCAGTACTTC,CASSSLAGGQETQYF
TRBJ2-2,-,TRBV11-2,TRBD1,TGTGCCAGCAGCTTAGTAACAGGGGTGCACACCGGGGAGCTGTTTTTT,CASSLVTGVHTGELFF
TRBJ1-1,-,TRBV5-6,-,TGTGCCAGCAGCTTACAGGATGAAGCTTTCTTT,CASSLQDEAFF
TRBJ1-5,-,TRBV19,TRBD1,TGTGCCAGTAGGACACAGGGGCAATCTAGCAATCAGCCCCAGCATTTT,CASRTQGQSSNQPQHF
TRBJ2-1,-,TRBV11-3,TRBD1,TGTGCCAGCAGCTTAGCCCGCGGGGACAGGGGGTACAATGAGCAGTTCTTC,CASSLARGDRGYNEQFF
TRBJ2-3,-,TRBV5-1,-,TGCGCCAGCAGCTTGAGGGGGGGAGATACGCAGTATTTT,CASSLRGGDTQYF
TRBJ1-1,-,TRBV6-6,-,TGTGCCACGGTGTACTCCATGAACACTGAAGCTTTCTTT,CATVYSMNTEAFF
TRBJ2-3,-,TRBV5-1,TRBD1,TGCGCCAGCAGCAGGGCAGGGGGTACAGATACGCAGTATTTT,CASSRAGGTDTQYF
TRBJ1-2,-,TRBV18,TRBD1,TGTGCCAGCTCACCAACCGGACAGGGGAGCTACACCTTC,CASSPTGQGSYTF
TRBJ1-6,once,TRBV7-3,TRBD1,TGTGCCAGCAGCATTCGACAGGGCTTCTATAATTCACCCCTCCACTTT,CASSIRQGFYNSPLHF
TRBJ1-2,-,TRBV6-4,-,TGTGCCAGCAGTGAAAGGGGAGGCTATGGCTACACCTTC,CASSERGGYGYTF
TRBJ1-4,-,TRBV6-1,-,TGTGCCAGCAGTGAACCAGGGTCTAATGAAAAACTGTTTTTT,CASSEPGSNEKLFF
TRBJ2-5,-,TRBV10-3,-,TGTGCCATCAGTGAGTCAACAGGGACCTCATTAGAGACCCAGTACTTC,CAISESTGTSLETQYF
TRBJ2-3,-,TRBV19,TRBD2,TGTGCCAGTAGTATGTCAGCGGGGGGATTCACAGATACGCAGTATTTT,CASSMSAGGFTDTQYF
TRBJ1-1,-,TRBV29-1,-,TGCAGCGCGGGCGGGGCCGAGAGAGCTTTCTTT,CSAGGAERAFF
TRBJ1-6,-,TRBV19,TRBD1,TGTGCCAGTGGGGACAGAAATTCACCCCTCCACTTT,CASGDRNSPLHF
TRBJ1-2,-,TRBV7-2,-,TGTGCCAGCAGCTTAGCGACAAAAAACTATGGCTACACCTTC,CASSLATKNYGYTF
TRBJ1-1,few,TRBV18,-,TGTGCCAGCTCACTTTACCCGGGAACAAAGAACACTGAAGCTTTCTTT,CASSLYPGTKNTEAFF
TRBJ2-3,-,TRBV9,-,TGTGCCAGCAGCGTAGATGGGGGCACAAAAGATACGCAGTATTTT,CASSVDGGTKDTQYF
TRBJ2-3,few,TRBV5-3,TRBD2,TGTGCCAGAAGCTTCTGTAGGACTAGCAGGAGCACAGATACGCAGTATTTT,CARSFCRTSRSTDTQYF
TRBJ2-1,once,TRBV18,-,TGTGCCAGCTCGGAGAAACCGGGACACACTAACAATGAGCAGTTCTTC,CASSEKPGHTNNEQFF
TRBJ1-5,few,TRBV9,TRBD1,TGTGCCAGCAGCTTAGGGGGCGTCTCAACTCAGCCCCAGCATTTT,CASSLGGVSTQPQHF
TRBJ2-5,-,TRBV5-5,-,TGTGCCAGCAGCTTACAGGGACGGCCCCAAGAGACCCAGTACTTC,CASSLQGRPQETQYF
TRBJ2-1,-,TRBV5-1,TRBD2,TGCGCCAGCAGCCCTAGCGGGGGCTACAATGAGCAGTTCTTC,CASSPSGGYNEQFF
TRBJ1-3,once,TRBV7-6,-,TGTGCCAGCAGCTTAGGGACAGCGCTCTCTGGAAACACCATATATTTT,CASSLGTALSGNTIYF